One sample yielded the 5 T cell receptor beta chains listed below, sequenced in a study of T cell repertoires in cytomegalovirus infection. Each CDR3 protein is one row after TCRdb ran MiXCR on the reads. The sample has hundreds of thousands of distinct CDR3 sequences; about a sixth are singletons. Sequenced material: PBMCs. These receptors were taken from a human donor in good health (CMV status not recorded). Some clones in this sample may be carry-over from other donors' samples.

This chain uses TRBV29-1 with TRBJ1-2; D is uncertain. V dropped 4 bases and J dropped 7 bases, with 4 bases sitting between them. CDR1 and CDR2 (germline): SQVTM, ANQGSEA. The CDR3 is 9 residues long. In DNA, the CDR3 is TGCAGCGTTGTTCCTGGCTACACCTTC. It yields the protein CSVVPGYTF. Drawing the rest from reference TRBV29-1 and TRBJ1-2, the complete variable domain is SAVISQKPSRDICQRGTSLTIQCQVDSQVTMMFWYRQQPGQSLTLIATANQGSEATYESGFVIDKFPISRPNLTFSTLTVSNMSPEDSSIYLCSVVPGYTFGSGTRLTVV.

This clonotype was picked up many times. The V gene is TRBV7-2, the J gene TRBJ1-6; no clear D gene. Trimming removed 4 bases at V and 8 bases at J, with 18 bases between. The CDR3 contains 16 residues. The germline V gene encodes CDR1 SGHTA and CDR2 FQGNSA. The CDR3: CASSSSMAPGYSPLHF. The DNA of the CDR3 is TGTGCCAGCAGCTCCTCGATGGCCCCGGGATATTCACCCCTCCACTTT.

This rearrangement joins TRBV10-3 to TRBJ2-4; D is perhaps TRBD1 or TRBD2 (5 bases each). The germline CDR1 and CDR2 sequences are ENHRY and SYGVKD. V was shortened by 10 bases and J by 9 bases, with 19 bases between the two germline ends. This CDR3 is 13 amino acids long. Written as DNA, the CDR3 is TGTGCCACCCAAACGGGACCCGAGGGCATTCAGTACTTC. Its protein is CATQTGPEGIQYF.

CDR3 coding DNA: TGTGCCAGCGGGGACAGCTCCTACGAGCAGTACTTC. Residues: CASGDSSYEQYF. The chain employs TRBV7-9 and TRBJ2-7, with 7 bases matching TRBD1. In germline, CDR1 is SEHNR, CDR2 FQNEAQ (reference sequence). CDR3 size: 12 residues. V gave up 8 bases and J gave up 0 bases; unmatched junction bases: 1.

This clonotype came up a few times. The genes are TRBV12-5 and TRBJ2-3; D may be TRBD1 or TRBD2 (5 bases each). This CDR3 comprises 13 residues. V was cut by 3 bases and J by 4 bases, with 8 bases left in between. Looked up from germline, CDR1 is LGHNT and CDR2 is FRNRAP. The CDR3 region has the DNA TGTGCTAGTGGTTTTGGGGGACCAGATACGCAGTATTTT. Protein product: CASGFGGPDTQYF.